Described below is a single T cell receptor beta chain sequence and its context. The sample originates from a study of control samples from healthy donors and cancer patients. Produced via immunoSEQ multiplex PCR; TCRdb's table is partial and in-frame only. The sample yields about 140,000 clones, approximately 91% seen once. The sample comprised blood. The origin of this receptor is a woman aged 25 to 39 in good health.

CDR3 coding DNA: TGTGCCAGCAGCTTGGAAGACAGCTTCAATGAGCAGTTCTTC. As protein: CASSLEDSFNEQFF. The chain has TRBV5-4 and TRBJ2-1; maybe TRBD1 (5 bases). This CDR3 region has 14 residues. V dropped 0 bases and J dropped 6 bases, with 10 bases sitting between them. Germline assignment: CDR1 SGHNT and CDR2 YYREEE (reference sequence). The entire variable domain, with the rest obtained from reference TRBV5-4 and TRBJ2-1, is as follows: ETGVTQSPTHLIKTRGQQVTLRCSSQSGHNTVSWYQQALGQGPQFIFQYYREEENGRGNFPPRFSGLQFPNYSSELNVNALELDDSALYLCASSLEDSFNEQFFGPGTRLTVL.